This note documents a single T cell receptor beta chain sequence. The table lists this clone with a few counts. This receptor's antigen is unknown. Within one base of it there is no much larger clone, and no base qualities were kept. The High Capacity cDNA Reverse Transcription Kit was used to reverse transcribe all of the isolated RNA, meaning that expressed TCRB transcripts were what got sequenced. Deep immunoSEQ sequencing was performed on naive, central memory and regulatory T cell samples, with an average of approximately 4 million total reads per sample. After sorted cells were lysed in RLT buffer, RNA was extracted with DNase-treated RNeasy Micro or Mini kits, with the choice depending on cell number. Each cell subset was processed on its own to prevent cross-contamination, while patient and healthy donor samples were processed together. The immunoSEQ multiplex PCR was used to amplify TCRB sequences from cDNA, yielding 87-bp fragments that span the CDR3 region. Amplicons were sequenced on the Illumina HiSeq platform. The source study handled its data this way. Synthetic template baselines were used to correct PCR bias computationally, reads within Hamming distance 2 were collapsed, and singletons that could not be merged were discarded. Reads were aligned to IMGT to assign V, D and J genes, CDR3 length, and insertions or deletions at six rearrangement sites. Within each subset, clonotype counts were normalized to sorted cell number, and only after that were true diversity and Gini coefficients computed with the tcR R package. The overlap coefficient, calculated on TCRB nucleotide sequences, was used to measure repertoire sharing. TCRdb re-hosts the immuneACCESS table, in-frame sequences only. Its copies lack some clones; in the studies checked, an unresolved V gene accounts for under half of them, and the cause for the rest is not known. The DNA gave D and trimming, while V, J and clone size come from that table. The sample profile shows some 300,000 clones; under 8.5% of them were found once. The ten largest make up approximately 1% of the sample.

These data belong to a study of beta chain features in type 1 diabetes (dated by TCRdb to 2016 to 2019). Regarding the research as a whole: Patients and healthy donors did not differ in mean age, gender distribution, total cell number or subset yield. A total of roughly 98,000,000 sorted cells were examined across all samples, and a strong correlation was observed between cell number per subset and RNA yield. Naive and central memory subsets were obtained from all 30 or so donors, but regulatory and stem cell-like memory subsets were isolated from only 8 patients and roughly eight healthy donors. In the study, recently diagnosed type 1 diabetes patients and matched healthy donors were compared on the TCRB repertoires of their sorted circulating CD4+ T cell subsets. The paper's findings and limits, for the study overall: Because cDNA was sequenced instead of genomic DNA, activated cells with high expression could be over-represented, although the groups did not differ in activation or CD3 levels. Type 1 diabetes patients showed a moderate but significant shortening of TCRB CDR3 length in all four CD4+ subsets. At VDJ recombination sites, patients with type 1 diabetes made fewer insertions and deleted more nucleotides, a pattern implying thymic rearrangement abnormalities. PCR might favor shorter templates, but patient and control samples were amplified and corrected together, so any skew would affect both groups equally. Because small numbers of individuals were included in the HLA sub-analyses, any influence of HLA type on TCRB rearrangement was left unresolved. Naive, central memory and regulatory TCRB repertoires appeared to be more alike among patients than among healthy donors.

A single peripheral blood draw of 95 to 150 mL on average was collected from each donor into heparinised tubes. Using a panel that included CD45RO, CCR7, CD25, CD127, CD95 and CD27, naive, central memory, regulatory and stem cell-like memory CD4+ T cells were sorted on a BD FACSAria II. Every sorted population had a purity above 95%. Right away, PBMCs were isolated by Lymphoprep density gradient centrifugation and were stained directly, with no culture step. So that batch effects would be minimized, each experiment stained and sorted samples in pairs, pairing one healthy donor with one patient. Sample: central memory CD4+ T cells from blood. This sequence originates from a woman aged 18-29 years in good health.

The CDR3 region reads CASSRWTSGSYEQYF. The nucleotide sequence is TGTGCCAGCAGCCGTTGGACTAGCGGCTCCTACGAGCAGTACTTC. Recombination linked TRBV11-2 to TRBJ2-7; 10 junctional bases match TRBD2. Relative to germline, V is missing 5 bases and J is missing 0 bases, with 4 bases of the junction outside any gene match. There are 15 amino acids in the CDR3, from cysteine to phenylalanine inclusive. Just the 45-base CDR3 DNA is kept, in frame starting at base 1. CDR1 and CDR2 (SGHAT, FQNNGV) derive from the germline V gene.